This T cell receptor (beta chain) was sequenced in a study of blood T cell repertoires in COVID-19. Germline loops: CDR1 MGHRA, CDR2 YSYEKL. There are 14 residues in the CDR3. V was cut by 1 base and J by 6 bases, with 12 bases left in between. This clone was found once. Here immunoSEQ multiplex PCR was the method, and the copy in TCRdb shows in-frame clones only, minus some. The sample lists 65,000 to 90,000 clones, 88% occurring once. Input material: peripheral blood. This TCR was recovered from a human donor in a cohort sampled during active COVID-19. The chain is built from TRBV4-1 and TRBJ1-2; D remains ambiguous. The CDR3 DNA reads TGCGCCAGCAGCCAAGTAGCCAGACCCCATGGCTACACCTTC. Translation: CASSQVARPHGYTF.